This T cell receptor (beta chain) stems from a study of cytotoxic CD8 clonotypes in ibrutinib-treated CLL. Background on the study: For this cohort, patients were about a dozen relapsed/refractory and about 14 treatment-naive, while 17 were IGHV unmutated.

A few counts support this clone. Data came from immunoSEQ multiplex PCR; TCRdb stores just in-frame clones and leaves some out. This repertoire shows roughly 200,000 clones, approximately 75% found once; its top ten account for around 10%. Per germline, CDR1 SGHRS and CDR2 YFSETQ. The V gene end was trimmed by 4 bases and the J gene end by 8 bases; junction bases not matched to a gene: 15. CDR3 length: 17 amino acids. This sequence was found in a human donor with chronic lymphocytic leukemia. The sequences come from PBMCs, collected after 12 months of ibrutinib treatment. The chain carries TRBV5-1 and TRBJ1-6; TRBD1 matches at 7 bases. The CDR3 region has the DNA TGCGCCAGCAGCAAGGACCCCCTGACAGGGCCCGATTCACCCCTCCACTTT. It translates to CASSKDPLTGPDSPLHF.